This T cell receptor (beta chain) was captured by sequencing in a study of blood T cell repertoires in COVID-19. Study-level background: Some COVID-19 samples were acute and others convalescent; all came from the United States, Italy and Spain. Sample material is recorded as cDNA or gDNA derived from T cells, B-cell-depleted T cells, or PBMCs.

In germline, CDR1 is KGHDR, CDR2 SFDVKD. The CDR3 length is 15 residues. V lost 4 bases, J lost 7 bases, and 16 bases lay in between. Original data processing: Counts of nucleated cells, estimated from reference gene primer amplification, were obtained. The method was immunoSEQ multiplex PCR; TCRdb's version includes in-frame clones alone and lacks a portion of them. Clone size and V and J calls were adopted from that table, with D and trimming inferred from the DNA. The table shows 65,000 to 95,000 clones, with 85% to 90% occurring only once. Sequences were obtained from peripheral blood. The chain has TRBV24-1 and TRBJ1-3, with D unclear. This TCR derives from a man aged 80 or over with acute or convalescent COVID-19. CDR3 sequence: CATSDSTRAGNTIYF. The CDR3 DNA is TGTGCCACCAGTGACTCAACACGGGCGGGGAACACCATATATTTT.